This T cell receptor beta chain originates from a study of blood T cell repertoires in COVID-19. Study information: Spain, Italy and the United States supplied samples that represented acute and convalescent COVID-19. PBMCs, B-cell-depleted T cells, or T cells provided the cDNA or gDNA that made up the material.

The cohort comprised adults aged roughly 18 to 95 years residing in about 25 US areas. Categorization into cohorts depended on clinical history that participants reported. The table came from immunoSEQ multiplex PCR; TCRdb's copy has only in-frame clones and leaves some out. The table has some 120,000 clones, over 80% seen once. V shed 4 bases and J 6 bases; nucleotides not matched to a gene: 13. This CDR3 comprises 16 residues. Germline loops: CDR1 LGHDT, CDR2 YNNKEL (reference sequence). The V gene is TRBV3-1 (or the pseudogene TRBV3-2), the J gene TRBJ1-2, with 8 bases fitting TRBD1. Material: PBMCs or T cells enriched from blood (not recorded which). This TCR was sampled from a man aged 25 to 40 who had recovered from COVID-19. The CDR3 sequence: CASSRRSTGDEDGYTF. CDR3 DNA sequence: TGTGCCAGCAGCCGCCGTTCGACAGGGGACGAAGATGGCTACACCTTC.